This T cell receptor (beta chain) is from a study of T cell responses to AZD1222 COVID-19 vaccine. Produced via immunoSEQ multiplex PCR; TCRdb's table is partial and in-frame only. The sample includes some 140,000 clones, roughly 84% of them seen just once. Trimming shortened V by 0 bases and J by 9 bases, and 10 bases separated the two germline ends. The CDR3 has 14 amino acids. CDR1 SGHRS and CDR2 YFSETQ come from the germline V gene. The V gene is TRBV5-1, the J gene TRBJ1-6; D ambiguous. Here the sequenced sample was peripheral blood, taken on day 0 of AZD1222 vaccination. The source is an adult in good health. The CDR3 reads CASSLGGNGSPLHF. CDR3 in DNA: TGCGCCAGCAGCTTGGGAGGGAATGGTTCACCCCTCCACTTT.